This entry features one TCR beta chain sequence. The data were taken from a study of T cell clones after liver transplantation. V was clipped by 7 bases and J by 2 bases; unmatched bases: 4. The germline gives CDR1 SNHLY, CDR2 FYNNEI. CDR3 length: 13 residues. TCRdb's table, derived via immunoSEQ multiplex PCR, lists solely in-frame clones and lacks some. The sample holds 72,000 or so clones; around four fifths are singletons and the top ten take approximately 2.8%. The chain links TRBV2 to TRBJ1-1; 7 nucleotides line up with TRBD1. The sequence was collected from a human patient who received a liver transplant. Some T cells may be the graft donor's. The specimen comprised CD4+ T cells from blood, sampled at the 22-month timepoint. The DNA for the CDR3 is TGTGCCAGCACCAGACAGGGAAACACTGAAGCTTTCTTT. Translated, it gives CASTRQGNTEAFF.